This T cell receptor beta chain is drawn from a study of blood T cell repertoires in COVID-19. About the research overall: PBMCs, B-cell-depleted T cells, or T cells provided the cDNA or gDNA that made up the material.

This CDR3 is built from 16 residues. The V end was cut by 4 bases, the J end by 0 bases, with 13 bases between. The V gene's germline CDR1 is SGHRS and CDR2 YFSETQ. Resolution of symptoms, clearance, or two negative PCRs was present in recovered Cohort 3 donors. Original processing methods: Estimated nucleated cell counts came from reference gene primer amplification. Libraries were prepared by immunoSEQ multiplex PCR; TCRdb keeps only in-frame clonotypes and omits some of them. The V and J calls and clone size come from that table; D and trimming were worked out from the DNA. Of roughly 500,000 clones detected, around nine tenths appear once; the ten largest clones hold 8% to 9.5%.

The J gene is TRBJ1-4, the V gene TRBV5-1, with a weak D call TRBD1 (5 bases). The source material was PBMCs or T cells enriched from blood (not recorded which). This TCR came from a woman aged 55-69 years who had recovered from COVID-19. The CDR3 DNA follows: TGCGCCAGCAGCCCTCAGGGATTTGCAACTAATGAAAAACTGTTTTTT. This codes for CASSPQGFATNEKLFF.